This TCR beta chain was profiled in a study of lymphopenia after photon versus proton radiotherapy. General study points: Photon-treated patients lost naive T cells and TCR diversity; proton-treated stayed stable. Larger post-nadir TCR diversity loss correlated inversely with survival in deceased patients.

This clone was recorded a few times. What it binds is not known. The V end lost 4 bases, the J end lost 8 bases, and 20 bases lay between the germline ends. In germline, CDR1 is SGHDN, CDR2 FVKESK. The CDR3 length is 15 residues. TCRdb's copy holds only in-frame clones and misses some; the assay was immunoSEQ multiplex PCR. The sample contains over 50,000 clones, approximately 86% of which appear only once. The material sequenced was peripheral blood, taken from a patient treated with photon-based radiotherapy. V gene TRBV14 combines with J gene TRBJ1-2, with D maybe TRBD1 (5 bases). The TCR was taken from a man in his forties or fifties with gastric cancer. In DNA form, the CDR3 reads TGTGCCAGCAGCCGAGACCCGGGTAGGGGAAGAGGCTACACCTTC. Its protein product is CASSRDPGRGRGYTF.